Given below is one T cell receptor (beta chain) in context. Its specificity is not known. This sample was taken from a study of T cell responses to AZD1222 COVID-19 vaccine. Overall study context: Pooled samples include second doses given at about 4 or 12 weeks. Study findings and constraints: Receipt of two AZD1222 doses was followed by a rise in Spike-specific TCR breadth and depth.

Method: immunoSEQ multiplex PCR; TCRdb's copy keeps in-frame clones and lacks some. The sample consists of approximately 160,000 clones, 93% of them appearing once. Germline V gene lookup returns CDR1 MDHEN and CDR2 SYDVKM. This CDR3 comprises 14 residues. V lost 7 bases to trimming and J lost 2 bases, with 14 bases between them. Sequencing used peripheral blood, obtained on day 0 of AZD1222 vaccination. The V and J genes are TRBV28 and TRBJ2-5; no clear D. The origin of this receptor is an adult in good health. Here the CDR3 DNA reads TGTGCCAGCACCCCCGACCCAAATCAAGAGACCCAGTACTTC. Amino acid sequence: CASTPDPNQETQYF.